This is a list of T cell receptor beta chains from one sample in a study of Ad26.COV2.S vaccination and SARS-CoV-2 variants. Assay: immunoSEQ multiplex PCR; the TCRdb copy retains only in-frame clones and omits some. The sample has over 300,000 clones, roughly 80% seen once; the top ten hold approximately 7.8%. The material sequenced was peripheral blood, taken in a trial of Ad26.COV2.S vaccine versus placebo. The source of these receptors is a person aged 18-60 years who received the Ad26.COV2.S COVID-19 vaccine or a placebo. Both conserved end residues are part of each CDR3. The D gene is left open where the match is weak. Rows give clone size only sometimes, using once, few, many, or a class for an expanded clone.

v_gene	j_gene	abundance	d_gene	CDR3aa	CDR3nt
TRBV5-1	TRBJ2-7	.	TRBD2	CASSFFAGGSYEQYF	TGCGCCAGCAGCTTCTTCGCGGGAGGCTCCTACGAGCAGTACTTC
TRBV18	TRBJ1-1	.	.	CASSPPGMNTEAFF	TGTGCCAGCTCACCACCAGGGATGAACACTGAAGCTTTCTTT
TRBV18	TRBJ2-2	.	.	CASSPYRTGAAGELFF	TGTGCCAGCTCACCCTACCGGACGGGGGCGGCCGGGGAGCTGTTTTTT
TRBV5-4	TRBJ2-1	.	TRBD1	CASSAGQGATGNEQFF	TGTGCCAGCAGCGCTGGACAGGGGGCAACGGGCAATGAGCAGTTCTTC
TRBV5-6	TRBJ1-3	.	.	CASSFGGGRQGNTIYF	TGTGCCAGCAGCTTCGGTGGGGGGCGACAAGGAAACACCATATATTTT
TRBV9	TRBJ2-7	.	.	CASSISPLGYEQYF	TGTGCCAGCAGCATTAGTCCGTTGGGTTACGAGCAGTACTTC
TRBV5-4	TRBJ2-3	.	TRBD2	CASSVRLAGSTDTQYF	TGTGCCAGCAGCGTACGATTAGCGGGGTCCACAGATACGCAGTATTTT
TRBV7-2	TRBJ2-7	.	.	CASSLDFTYEQYF	TGTGCCAGCAGCTTAGACTTTACCTACGAGCAGTACTTC
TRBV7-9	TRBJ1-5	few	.	CASSSQANQPQHF	TGTGCCAGCAGCTCCCAGGCAAACCAGCCCCAGCATTTT
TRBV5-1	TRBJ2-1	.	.	CASSLSKRDLNEQFF	TGCGCCAGCAGCTTGAGTAAGAGGGACCTCAATGAGCAGTTCTTC
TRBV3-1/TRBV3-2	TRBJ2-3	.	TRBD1	CASSQDGTGGTDTQYF	TGTGCCAGCAGCCAAGATGGGACAGGCGGCACAGATACGCAGTATTTT
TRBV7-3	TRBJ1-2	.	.	CASSQGSSNYGYTF	TGTGCCAGCAGCCAGGGATCCTCTAACTATGGCTACACCTTC
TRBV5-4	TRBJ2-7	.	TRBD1	CATSGQLRNEQYF	TGTGCCACCTCGGGACAGCTGAGGAACGAGCAGTACTTC
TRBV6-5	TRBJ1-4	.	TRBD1	CASSLKQGTNEKLFF	TGTGCCAGCAGTTTAAAACAGGGGACTAATGAAAAACTGTTTTTT
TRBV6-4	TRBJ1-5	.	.	CASSDFGGPQHF	TGTGCCAGCAGTGACTTCGGCGGCCCCCAGCATTTT
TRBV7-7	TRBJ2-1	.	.	CASSLAGPYNEQFF	TGTGCCAGCAGCTTAGCCGGACCCTACAATGAGCAGTTCTTC
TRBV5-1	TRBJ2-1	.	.	CASSSNGADEQFF	TGCGCCAGCAGCTCTAATGGCGCAGATGAGCAGTTCTTC
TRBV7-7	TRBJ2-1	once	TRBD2	CASSGGLAGMDEQFF	TGTGCCAGCAGCGGGGGACTAGCGGGAATGGATGAGCAGTTCTTC
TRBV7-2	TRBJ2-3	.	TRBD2	CASSLLAGGADTQYF	TGTGCCAGCAGCTTATTAGCGGGGGGGGCAGATACGCAGTATTTT
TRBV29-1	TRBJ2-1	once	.	CSVRRSLQNEQFF	TGCAGCGTCCGGAGGAGCCTTCAAAATGAGCAGTTCTTC
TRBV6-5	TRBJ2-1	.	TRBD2	CASSYSPPTSPQFF	TGTGCCAGCAGTTACTCGCCTCCGACTAGCCCCCAGTTCTTC
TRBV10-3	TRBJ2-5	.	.	CAIRDPPGETQYF	TGTGCCATCAGGGACCCCCCCGGGGAGACCCAGTACTTC
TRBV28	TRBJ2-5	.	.	CASSFGGGRETQYF	TGTGCCAGCAGTTTCGGAGGGGGCCGGGAGACCCAGTACTTC
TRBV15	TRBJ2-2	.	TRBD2	CATSPGLGYTGELFF	TGTGCCACCAGCCCGGGACTAGGGTACACCGGGGAGCTGTTTTTT
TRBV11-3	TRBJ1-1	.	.	CASSLDQRAFF	TGTGCCAGCAGCTTAGATCAAAGAGCTTTCTTT
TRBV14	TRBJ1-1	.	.	CASSQAAGDPNTEAFF	TGTGCCAGCAGCCAAGCAGCAGGGGATCCGAACACTGAAGCTTTCTTT
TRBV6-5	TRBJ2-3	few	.	CASSLQTGVSTDTQYF	TGTGCCAGCAGTTTGCAAACAGGAGTCAGCACAGATACGCAGTATTTT
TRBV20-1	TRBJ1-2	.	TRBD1	CSTIYRGLGNF	TGCAGTACCATCTACAGGGGGCTCGGAAACTTC
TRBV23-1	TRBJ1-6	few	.	CASSPLGLPDYNSPLHF	TGCGCCAGCAGTCCCCTCGGTCTTCCGGACTATAATTCACCCCTCCACTTT